Here is one T cell receptor (beta chain) with its context. The data stem from a study of CD8 T cells in Susac syndrome. Across the whole study: Each patient with Susac syndrome, at the time of blood draw, was therapy-naive, on corticosteroids, or on intravenous immunoglobulin alone.

RNA was extracted with the RNeasy kit, and a quantity of roughly 0.45 to 1 ug was reverse transcribed using random hexamers. From the immunoSEQ multiplex PCR reads, TCRdb called clonotypes with MiXCR, one entry per CDR3 protein. The table has 150,000 to 200,000 distinct CDR3 sequences, 90% to 95% seen once; the top ten hold approximately 0.11%. The CDR3 contains 17 residues. V was pared by 9 bases and J by 0 bases, with 12 bases of the junction left unmatched. CD8+ and CD4+ T cells taken from blood had their TCR beta sequenced. The sequence derives from a human donor with Susac syndrome. The sample taken for sequencing was CD4+ T cells from PBMCs. The gene calls are TRBV12-3 or TRBV12-4 and TRBJ2-3, with TRBD2 identical over 10 bases. In nucleotides, the CDR3 is TGTGCCAGTAGTAAAGCGGGGGGGCCGAGGAGCACAGATACGCAGTATTTT. Translated, it gives CASSKAGGPRSTDTQYF.